These 9 T cell receptor beta chains came from one sample sequenced in a study of T cell changes during pregnancy in multiple sclerosis (dated by TCRdb to 2018 to 2020). The method behind the library was the immunoSEQ multiplex PCR assay. The clones in this table, taken by TCRdb from immuneACCESS, are in-frame only. Not every clone is retained; where verified, under half of the shortfall comes from an unresolved V gene, and the cause of the rest is unknown. Here the sample has approximately 50,000 clones; 90% occur a single time. The ten largest clonotypes hold over 5% of the sample. Specimen: peripheral blood, collected in the third trimester of pregnancy. The receptors originated from a female donor in good health, enrolled as a control in a pregnancy study.

This rearrangement joins TRBV5-6 to TRBJ1-5; 7 bases align to TRBD1. Germline values: CDR1 SGHDT, CDR2 YYEEEE. V lost 5 bases and J lost 7; bases outside the gene matches: 15. The CDR3 covers 16 residues. DNA for the CDR3: TGTGCCAGCAGGGACAGGACGGAGGGAGTGGAGCAGCCCCAGCATTTT. Its translation: CASRDRTEGVEQPQHF. The full variable domain, rest sourced from reference TRBV5-6 and TRBJ1-5, is DAGVTQSPTHLIKTRGQQVTLRCSPKSGHDTVSWYQQALGQGPQFIFQYYEEEERQRGNFPDRFSGHQFPNYSSELNVNALLLGDSALYLCASRDRTEGVEQPQHFGDGTRLSIL.

The chain combines TRBV5-6 with TRBJ1-4, with D tentatively TRBD1 (6 bases). Trimming shortened V by 0 bases and J by 6 bases, and 9 bases separated the two germline ends. This CDR3 comprises 14 residues. Germline loops: CDR1 SGHDT, CDR2 YYEEEE. The CDR3 spells CASSLGGGYEKLFF. DNA for the CDR3: TGTGCCAGCAGCTTGGGAGGGGGTTATGAAAAACTGTTTTTT.

The chain recombines TRBV6-6 with TRBJ2-3; D unresolved. Germline V gene data show CDR1 as MNHNY and CDR2 as SVGAGI (reference sequence). The ends were cut back, 6 bases at V and 4 bases at J, with 11 bases in the middle. CDR3 length equals 13 residues. The CDR3 sequence is CASRKPGADTQYF. The CDR3 DNA is TGTGCCAGCAGAAAACCCGGAGCAGATACGCAGTATTTT.

The chain combines TRBV25-1 with TRBJ2-5; tentative D call: TRBD2 (6 bases). Trimming removed 2 bases at V and 2 bases at J, with 6 bases between. Germline CDR1 reads MGHDK; CDR2 reads SYGVNS. The CDR3 runs to 13 residues. The CDR3 DNA reads TGTGCCAGCAGTGAAGGGGGGCAAGAGACCCAGTACTTC. It is translated as CASSEGGQETQYF.

The chain has TRBV25-1 and TRBJ2-2; the match to TRBD1 covers 8 bases. The CDR3 is 15 amino acids. Unmatched junction bases numbered 3, after V lost 3 bases and J lost 3 bases. The germline V gene encodes CDR1 MGHDK and CDR2 SYGVNS. The DNA for the CDR3 is TGTGCCAGCAGTGAGCTGACAGGGGACACCGGGGAGCTGTTTTTT. It translates to CASSELTGDTGELFF.

This sequence joins TRBV19 and TRBJ1-5; no firm D call. Deletions cut 5 bases from V and 0 bases from J, with 14 bases between. CDR3 length: 16 residues. Germline CDR1 is LNHDA and CDR2 is SQIVND (reference sequence). The CDR3 protein is CASSSAGIYSNQPQHF. CDR3 coding DNA: TGTGCCAGTAGTTCAGCCGGGATTTATAGCAATCAGCCCCAGCATTTT.

In nucleotides, the CDR3 is TGTGCCAGCAGCCTCAACAGGGCCTACGAGCAGTACTTC. Amino acids: CASSLNRAYEQYF. J is TRBJ2-7 and V is TRBV16; a possible D gene is TRBD1 (6 bases). Trimming cost V 4 bases and J 2 bases, with 9 bases left between them. This CDR3 region has 13 residues. CDR1 is KGHSY and CDR2 is FQNENV in the germline V gene.

This clone has just a few counts. The chain combines TRBV30 with TRBJ1-2; no clear D. The germline V gene encodes CDR1 GTSNPN and CDR2 SVGIG (reference sequence). Trimming stripped 2 bases from V and 4 bases from J, with 8 bases between. The CDR3 extends over 12 amino acids. This chain's CDR3 is CAWSLASYGYTF. CDR3 in DNA: TGTGCCTGGAGTTTGGCATCCTATGGCTACACCTTC. Supplemented by reference TRBV30 and TRBJ1-2, the full variable domain reads SQTIHQWPATLVQPVGSPLSLECTVEGTSNPNLYWYRQAAGRGLQLLFYSVGIGQISSEVPQNLSASRPQDRQFILSSKKLLLSDSGFYLCAWSLASYGYTFGSGTRLTVV.

This chain uses TRBV27 with TRBJ1-5; a weak D match, TRBD1 (5 bases). Germline V gene sequence: CDR1 MNHEY, CDR2 SMNVEV (reference sequence). The CDR3 is 15 residues long. Deletions cut 4 bases from V and 0 bases from J, with 10 bases between. Here the CDR3 DNA reads TGTGCCAGCAGTTACCAGGGCTATAGCAATCAGCCCCAGCATTTT. It translates to CASSYQGYSNQPQHF.